The source of this TCR beta chain is a study of T cell repertoires in cytomegalovirus infection. MiXCR, run by TCRdb on the reads, gives a single entry per CDR3 protein. Here the sample spans fewer than 550,000 distinct CDR3 sequences, more than 25% being singletons. This CDR3 has 14 residues. The germline CDR1 and CDR2 sequences are MNHEY and SVGEGT. V shed 6 bases, J shed 7 bases, and the junction held 3 bases outside the gene matches. This clonotype was counted ten times or more. What was sequenced was PBMCs. The chain carries TRBV6-2 or TRBV6-3 and TRBJ2-1; TRBD2 matches at 13 bases. The clonotype originates from a human donor in good health (CMV status not recorded). Some clones in this sample may be carry-over from other donors' samples. For the CDR3, the DNA is TGTGCCAGCAGACTAGCGGGAGGGCCGAATGAGCAGTTCTTC. This gives the protein CASRLAGGPNEQFF.